The clone carrying this T cell receptor (beta chain) has more than one count but fewer than ten. The antigen is undetermined. This sample was taken from a study of blood T cells in healthy people across ages. Sample-barcoded 5' priming and a J-beta primer mix drove a second PCR of 7 to 11 cycles. TCRdb re-called the 5' RACE reads through MiXCR, storing one row per CDR3 protein. Of 630,000 or so distinct CDR3 sequences in the sample, 32% were seen once. Study-level findings and limits: Age advanced and TCR beta diversity per million T cells fell, roughly linearly.

V lost 6 bases, J lost 6 bases, and 21 bases lay in between. Germline V gene lookup returns CDR1 DFQATT and CDR2 SNEGSKA (reference sequence). The CDR3 has 16 amino acids. V usage is TRBV20-1 and J usage is TRBJ1-6, with D possibly being TRBD1 (5 bases). Source material: blood. This clonotype was sampled from a woman of 80 years or more in good health. The CDR3: CSAISGTGGPNSPLHF. CDR3 nucleotide sequence: TGCAGTGCCATTTCCGGGACGGGGGGTCCTAATTCACCCCTCCACTTT.